These 31 T cell receptor beta chains share one sample of origin, sequenced in a study of CD8+ T cells in alopecia areata. Extraction and reverse transcription of RNA yielded cDNA as the sequencing template. Generated by immunoSEQ multiplex PCR, the TCRdb table keeps only in-frame clones and is missing some. The data hold around 190,000 clones, with approximately 67% observed a single time. Treatment specified: oral pan-JAK inhibitor, 5-10 mg twice daily. The source was CD4+ T cells sorted from blood, collected at week 49, from a patient treated with tofacitinib. The source of these receptors is a human donor with alopecia areata.

The rearrangement joins TRBV12-5 to TRBJ1-1, with 8 bases matching TRBD1. The V and J ends lost 6 bases and 2 bases, in that order; junction bases with no gene match: 8. The CDR3 contains 15 residues. Germline loops: CDR1 LGHNT, CDR2 FRNRAP. DNA of the CDR3: TGTGCTAGTGGCCTGACTCAGGGGGCTAACACTGAAGCTTTCTTT. Its protein product is CASGLTQGANTEAFF. Based on the CDR3 plus reference TRBV12-5 and TRBJ1-1, the full variable domain is DARVTQTPRHKVTEMGQEVTMRCQPILGHNTVFWYRQTMMQGLELLAYFRNRAPLDDSGMPKDRFSAEMPDATLATLKIQPSEPRDSAVYFCASGLTQGANTEAFFGQGTRLTVV.

The chain couples TRBV7-2 to TRBJ2-7, with 8 bases fitting TRBD2. From germline, CDR1 is SGHTA and CDR2 FQGNSA. The CDR3 contains 15 residues. V lost 5 bases and J lost 3; bases outside the gene matches: 9. The CDR3 nucleotides are TGTGCCAGCAGCACCAGAGGTAGCGGGAACTACGAGCAGTACTTC. It codes for CASSTRGSGNYEQYF.

The V call is TRBV30, the J call TRBJ2-7, with D perhaps matching TRBD1 or TRBD2 (5 bases each). Trimming pared 5 bases from V and 0 bases from J, leaving 14 bases between. The CDR3 contains 14 residues. The germline V gene has CDR1 GTSNPN and CDR2 SVGIG (reference sequence). CDR3 DNA: TGTGCCTGGTCCGAGCCGGGACCCTCCTACGAGCAGTACTTC. As protein: CAWSEPGPSYEQYF.

V and J are TRBV6-5 and TRBJ2-7; tentative D call: TRBD2 (6 bases). Germline V gene data show CDR1 as MNHEY and CDR2 as SVGAGI. The CDR3 is made up of 15 amino acids. Between the trimmed V and J ends, which lost 6 bases and 6 bases, there was a span of 21 bases. For the CDR3, the DNA is TGTGCCAGCAGGGACTCGGGACTCCAAGTCTTCGAGCAGTACTTC. Translating gives CASRDSGLQVFEQYF.

Many counts were recorded for this clone. V is TRBV2 and J is TRBJ1-2; 9 nucleotides match TRBD1. V lost 5 bases to trimming and J lost 5 bases; unmatched junction nucleotides: 9. The germline V gene encodes CDR1 SNHLY and CDR2 FYNNEI. This CDR3 is 15 amino acids long. The CDR3 is CASSIRDREGYGYTF. The CDR3 bases are TGTGCCAGCAGTATTCGGGACAGGGAAGGGTATGGCTACACCTTC. The whole variable domain, remainder taken from reference TRBV2 and TRBJ1-2, is EPEVTQTPSHQVTQMGQEVILRCVPISNHLYFYWYRQILGQKVEFLVSFYNNEISEKSEIFDDQFSVERPDGSNFTLKIRSTKLEDSAMYFCASSIRDREGYGYTFGSGTRLTVV.

The rearrangement joins TRBV30 to TRBJ1-2; D is unclear. Germline V gene lookup returns CDR1 GTSNPN and CDR2 SVGIG (reference sequence). The CDR3 is made up of 15 amino acids. V was clipped by 0 bases and J by 1 base, with 12 bases between them. The CDR3 bases are TGTGCCTGGAGTGTACCCGGACGTATTAACTATGGCTACACCTTC. This encodes CAWSVPGRINYGYTF.

CDR3 residues: CATGGAQETQYF. The CDR3 coding sequence is TGTGCCACCGGAGGAGCCCAAGAGACCCAGTACTTC. The chain employs TRBV10-3 and TRBJ2-5; tentatively, D is TRBD2 (5 bases). The CDR3 loop spans 12 amino acids. V lost 10 bases and J 1 base, leaving 10 bases between the germline ends. Germline-derived CDR1 and CDR2 are ENHRY and SYGVKD.

This clone was detected a few times. This chain joins TRBV29-1 and TRBJ1-1; D ambiguous. The V end lost 6 bases, the J end lost 2 bases, and 16 bases lay between the germline ends. The CDR3 has 14 amino acids. Germline CDR1 SQVTM, CDR2 ANQGSEA. This chain's CDR3 is CSVSGRLGNTEAFF. CDR3 DNA: TGCAGCGTATCCGGGAGGTTGGGTAACACTGAAGCTTTCTTT. The full variable domain, with the rest looked up from reference TRBV29-1 and TRBJ1-1, is SAVISQKPSRDICQRGTSLTIQCQVDSQVTMMFWYRQQPGQSLTLIATANQGSEATYESGFVIDKFPISRPNLTFSTLTVSNMSPEDSSIYLCSVSGRLGNTEAFFGQGTRLTVV.

This clone was seen a few times. Other DNA sequences within the sample encode an identical CDR3. The CDR3 DNA sequence: TGCAGTGCTAGAGCCCAGGAAAAACTGTTTTTT. It codes for CSARAQEKLFF. The gene calls are TRBV20-1 and TRBJ1-4; no definite D call. V was clipped by 1 base and J by 8 bases, with 5 bases between them. Per the germline V gene, CDR1 is DFQATT and CDR2 is SNEGSKA (reference sequence). The CDR3 contains 11 residues.

J is TRBJ2-7 and V is TRBV15; D is possibly TRBD1 (6 bases). V gave up 0 bases and J gave up 0 bases, with 12 bases separating them. The CDR3 is 16 residues long. Germline CDR1 LNHNV, CDR2 YYDKDF (reference sequence). CDR3 coding DNA: TGTGCCACCAGCAGAGATCGGGCAGGGGCCTCCTACGAGCAGTACTTC. Translated, it gives CATSRDRAGASYEQYF.

The CDR3 here is CAWSVGGQGNQPQHF. CDR3 coding DNA: TGTGCCTGGAGTGTAGGAGGACAGGGGAATCAGCCCCAGCATTTT. The V gene is TRBV30, the J gene TRBJ1-5, with TRBD1 matching over 9 bases. The germline V gene has CDR1 GTSNPN and CDR2 SVGIG (reference sequence). The junction had 4 bases not matched to a gene; V was cut back by 0 bases and J by 4 bases. This CDR3 has 15 residues.

This chain links TRBV12-5 with TRBJ1-1; D uncertain. Germline V gene sequence: CDR1 LGHNT, CDR2 FRNRAP. The CDR3 spans 11 residues. The V end lost 9 bases, the J end lost 4 bases, and 9 bases lay between the germline ends. CDR3 sequence (DNA): TGTGCTAGCAAACGTACCACTGAAGCTTTCTTT. Its translation is CASKRTTEAFF. Combining the CDR3 with reference TRBV12-5 and TRBJ1-1 gives the whole variable domain DARVTQTPRHKVTEMGQEVTMRCQPILGHNTVFWYRQTMMQGLELLAYFRNRAPLDDSGMPKDRFSAEMPDATLATLKIQPSEPRDSAVYFCASKRTTEAFFGQGTRLTVV.

The DNA for the CDR3 is TGCGCCAGCAGCTTATTGGTAGGGGACGACACTGAAGCTTTCTTT. This gives the protein CASSLLVGDDTEAFF. The rearrangement uses TRBV5-1 and TRBJ1-1, with D perhaps matching TRBD1 (5 bases). CDR1 is SGHRS and CDR2 is YFSETQ in the germline V gene. The CDR3 spans 15 residues. V lost 2 bases, J lost 3 bases, and 14 bases lay in between.

This clone was observed a few times. V usage is TRBV7-8 and J usage is TRBJ2-7; D may be TRBD1 (5 bases). V was clipped by 1 base and J by 4 bases, with 11 bases between them. Germline assignment: CDR1 SGHVS and CDR2 FQNEAQ. CDR3 length equals 14 residues. CDR3 coding DNA: TGTGCCAGCAGCTTAGGGACACCTGAATACGAGCAGTACTTC. This codes for CASSLGTPEYEQYF. Complete variable domain (other parts from reference TRBV7-8 and TRBJ2-7): GAGVSQSPRYKVAKRGQDVALRCDPISGHVSLFWYQQALGQGPEFLTYFQNEAQLDKSGLPSDRFFAERPEGSVSTLKIQRTQQEDSAVYLCASSLGTPEYEQYFGPGTRLTVT.

V gene TRBV6-1 combines with J gene TRBJ1-4, with D tentatively TRBD1 (6 bases). The CDR3 spans 13 residues. Germline V CDR1 and CDR2: MNHNS, SASEGT. V was pared by 6 bases and J by 6 bases, with 11 bases between. CDR3 nucleotide sequence: TGTGCCAGCAGACCCGGGACACATGAAAAACTGTTTTTT. Translated, it gives CASRPGTHEKLFF.

This clone was detected only once. The CDR3 coding sequence is TGTGCCAGCAGATGGGACAGCTATGGCTACACCTTC. Protein: CASRWDSYGYTF. The rearrangement links TRBV5-6 to TRBJ1-2, with 7 bases aligning to TRBD1. The germline V gene has CDR1 SGHDT and CDR2 YYEEEE. The CDR3 loop spans 12 amino acids. V lost 5 bases and J lost 4; bases outside the gene matches: 2.

The rearrangement joins TRBV11-2 to TRBJ2-7; tentative D call: TRBD2 (6 bases). The germline V gene encodes CDR1 SGHAT and CDR2 FQNNGV. The CDR3 runs 15 residues. The V end was cut by 0 bases, the J end by 3 bases, with 12 bases between. The CDR3 protein is CASSLDSGRVYEQYF. The CDR3 DNA follows: TGTGCCAGCAGCTTAGATAGCGGCAGGGTCTACGAGCAGTACTTC.

The chain links TRBV14 to TRBJ1-6, with D unresolved. V was pared by 5 bases and J by 9 bases, with 14 bases between. This CDR3 is built from 14 residues. Germline V lookup: CDR1 SGHDN, CDR2 FVKESK. Here the CDR3 DNA reads TGTGCCAGCAGCGTTACCGGTCTAAGTTCACCCCTCCACTTT. This sequence encodes CASSVTGLSSPLHF.

The gene calls are TRBV23-1 and TRBJ1-5, with D maybe TRBD1 (5 bases). TRBV23-1 is given ORF status, its function remaining uncertain. The V and J ends lost 0 bases and 3 bases respectively, with 12 bases between them. The CDR3 is made up of 16 amino acids. The CDR3 reads CASSQSEGSHNQPQHF. In DNA form, the CDR3 reads TGCGCCAGCAGTCAATCGGAGGGGTCCCACAATCAGCCCCAGCATTTT.

CDR3: CASSLAKNKVYTF. The CDR3 region has the DNA TGTGCCAGCAGCTTAGCCAAAAACAAGGTCTACACCTTC. J is TRBJ1-2 and V is TRBV7-2; D unclear. The germline V gene has CDR1 SGHTA and CDR2 FQGNSA. CDR3 length: 13 amino acids. V gave up 0 bases and J gave up 10 bases, with 12 bases separating them.

V is TRBV12-5 and J is TRBJ1-1; D perhaps matches TRBD1 (6 bases). Germline lookup yields CDR1 LGHNT and CDR2 FRNRAP. The CDR3 is 14 amino acids. V lost 6 bases and J 6 bases, leaving 17 bases between the germline ends. The CDR3 bases are TGTGCTAGTGGATCCGGACAGCTTGGATCTGAAGCTTTCTTT. Encoded protein: CASGSGQLGSEAFF.

The chain combines TRBV9 with TRBJ2-1, with D possibly matching TRBD2 (5 bases). CDR1 SGDLS and CDR2 YYNGEE come from the germline V gene. The V end was cut by 3 bases, the J end by 4 bases, with 11 bases between. The CDR3 runs 14 residues. This CDR3 reads CASSAWTGYNEQFF. For the CDR3, the DNA is TGTGCCAGCAGCGCCTGGACGGGGTACAATGAGCAGTTCTTC.

The chain recombines TRBV9 with TRBJ1-3; unclear D gene. V shed 2 bases and J shed 4 bases, with 4 bases lying between them. The CDR3 runs to 12 residues. In germline, CDR1 is SGDLS, CDR2 YYNGEE. The CDR3 reads CASSVGGNTIYF. CDR3 in DNA: TGTGCCAGCAGCGTGGGGGGAAACACCATATATTTT.

The V call is TRBV7-2, the J call TRBJ1-2; TRBD1 aligns across 10 bases. Germline V gene sequence: CDR1 SGHTA, CDR2 FQGNSA. Unmatched junction bases numbered 12, after V lost 1 base and J lost 4 bases. This CDR3 has 18 residues. CDR3 in amino acids: CASSLDGTGETRGYGYTF. The DNA for the CDR3 is TGTGCCAGCAGCTTAGATGGGACAGGGGAAACGAGGGGCTATGGCTACACCTTC.

V gene TRBV18 combines with J gene TRBJ1-6, with no clear D. Deletions cut 4 bases from V and 3 bases from J, with 7 bases between. Germline CDR1 reads KGHSH; CDR2 reads LQKENI. The CDR3 totals 14 residues. The CDR3 bases are TGTGCCAGCTCACAGGGAGACTATAATTCACCCCTCCACTTT. This encodes CASSQGDYNSPLHF.

CDR3 nucleotide sequence: TGCGCCAGCAGCTTGGAGGCGGGAGGGGAGACCCAGTACTTC. This sequence encodes CASSLEAGGETQYF. The J gene is TRBJ2-5, the V gene TRBV5-1; the match to TRBD2 covers 9 bases. The trim removed 0 bases at V and 5 bases at J, leaving 2 bases unmatched. This CDR3 spans 14 amino acids. CDR1 and CDR2 from the germline V gene are SGHRS and YFSETQ.

This clone came up many times. The chain links TRBV7-3 to TRBJ2-3, with no clear D. With 3 bases removed from V and 0 bases from J, the gap between germline ends came to 10 bases. The germline CDR1 and CDR2 sequences are SGHTA and FQGTGA. This CDR3 is built from 15 residues. CDR3 DNA sequence: TGTGCCAGCAGCTTCGGTGTTACTAGCACAGATACGCAGTATTTT. As protein: CASSFGVTSTDTQYF.

This chain connects TRBV4-3 to TRBJ2-3; D perhaps matches TRBD1 (5 bases). Germline values: CDR1 LGHNA, CDR2 YSLEER. The germline V and J ends were trimmed by 0 bases and 3 bases, with 10 bases remaining between them. The CDR3 totals 15 residues. CDR3 sequence (DNA): TGCGCCAGCAGCCAAGAGCCCAGGGCAACAGATACGCAGTATTTT. Translated: CASSQEPRATDTQYF.

This clone was seen at least ten times. The chain uses TRBV7-2 and TRBJ2-5, with no clear D. The CDR3 has 12 amino acids. Per the germline V gene, CDR1 is SGHTA and CDR2 is FQGNSA. V was cut by 3 bases and J by 6 bases, with 8 bases left in between. The CDR3 sequence is CASSFLEQTQYF. DNA of the CDR3: TGTGCCAGCAGCTTCCTAGAACAGACCCAGTACTTC.

The chain couples TRBV29-1 to TRBJ1-4; tentative D call: TRBD1 (6 bases). The CDR3 length is 12 residues. From germline, CDR1 is SQVTM and CDR2 ANQGSEA. Between the trimmed V and J ends, which lost 7 bases and 7 bases, there was a span of 13 bases. The CDR3 nucleotides read TGCAGCGCTACAGGGATTTCTGAAAAACTGTTTTTT. As protein: CSATGISEKLFF.

This chain uses TRBV29-1 with TRBJ1-4; 8 nucleotides line up with TRBD1. CDR1 is SQVTM and CDR2 is ANQGSEA in the germline V gene. This CDR3 contains 17 residues. With 5 bases clipped from V and 0 bases from J, the junction kept 11 bases outside the gene matches. DNA for the CDR3: TGCAGCGTTCGGACAGGGCAGAGGCTTGCAACTAATGAAAAACTGTTTTTT. Its protein product is CSVRTGQRLATNEKLFF.